This entry is about one TCR beta chain. The data are from a study of control samples from healthy donors and cancer patients. The CDR3 is 15 residues long. The J segment lost 9 bases and the V segment lost 1 base, leaving 7 bases of the junction unmatched. Germline V gives CDR1 LGHDT, CDR2 YNNKEL (reference sequence). Clones were sequenced by immunoSEQ multiplex PCR, and TCRdb holds only the in-frame ones, with some missing. The table lists more than 150,000 clones, about 93% of them singletons. This sequence joins TRBV3-1 (or the pseudogene TRBV3-2) and TRBJ1-2; 11 bases fit TRBD1. The specimen sequenced was blood. This receptor was taken from a man between 18 and 29 years old in good health. As DNA, the CDR3 is TGTGCCAGCAGCCAAGGGACAGGGGGCGGTGGTAGCTACACCTTC. This sequence encodes CASSQGTGGGGSYTF.